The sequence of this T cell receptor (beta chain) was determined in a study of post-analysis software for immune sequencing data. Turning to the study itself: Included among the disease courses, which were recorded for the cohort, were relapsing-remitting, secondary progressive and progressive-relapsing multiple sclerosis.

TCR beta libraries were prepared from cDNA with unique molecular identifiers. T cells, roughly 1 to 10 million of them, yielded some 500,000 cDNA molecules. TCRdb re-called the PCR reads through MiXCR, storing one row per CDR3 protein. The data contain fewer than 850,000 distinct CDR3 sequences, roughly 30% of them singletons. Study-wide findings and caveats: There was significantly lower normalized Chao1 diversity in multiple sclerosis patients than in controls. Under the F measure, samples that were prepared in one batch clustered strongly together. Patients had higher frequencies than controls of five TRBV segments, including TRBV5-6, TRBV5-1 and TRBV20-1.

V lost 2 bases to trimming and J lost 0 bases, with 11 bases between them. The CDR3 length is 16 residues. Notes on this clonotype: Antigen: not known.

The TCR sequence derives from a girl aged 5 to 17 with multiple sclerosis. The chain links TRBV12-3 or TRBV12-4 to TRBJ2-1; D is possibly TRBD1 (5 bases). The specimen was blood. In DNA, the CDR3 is TGTGCCAGCAGTTTACTTCATGGGGCCTCCTACAATGAGCAGTTCTTC. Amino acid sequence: CASSLLHGASYNEQFF.